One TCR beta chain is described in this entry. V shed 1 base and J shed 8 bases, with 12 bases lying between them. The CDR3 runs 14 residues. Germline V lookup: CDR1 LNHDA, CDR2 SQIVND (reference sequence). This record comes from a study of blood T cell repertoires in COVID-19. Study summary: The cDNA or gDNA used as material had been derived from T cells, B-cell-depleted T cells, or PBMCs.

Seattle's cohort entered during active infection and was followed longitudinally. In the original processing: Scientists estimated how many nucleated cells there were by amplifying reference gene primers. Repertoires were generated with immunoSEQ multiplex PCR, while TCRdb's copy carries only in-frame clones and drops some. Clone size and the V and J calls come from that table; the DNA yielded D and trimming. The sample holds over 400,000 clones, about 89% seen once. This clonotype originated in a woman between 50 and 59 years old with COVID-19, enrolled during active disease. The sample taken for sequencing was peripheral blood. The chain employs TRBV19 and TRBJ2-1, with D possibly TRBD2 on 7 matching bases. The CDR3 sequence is CASSIVARGHEQFF. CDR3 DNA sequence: TGTGCCAGTAGTATAGTGGCGCGGGGGCATGAGCAGTTCTTC.